A selection of T cell receptor beta chains follows, all from one sample in a study of blood T cell repertoires in COVID-19. TCRdb keeps only in-frame clones here, not all; method: immunoSEQ multiplex PCR. The table shows approximately 130,000 clones, with about 87% occurring only once. Material: peripheral blood. These receptors were obtained from a man aged 45-65 years with active COVID-19. The CDR3 runs from the conserved cysteine through the conserved F or W. A D gene is named only where the DNA matches it firmly. For some rows the clone size is stated as once, few or many, or as a class when expanded; others skip it.

TGTGCCAGCAAGGTAGGCGGGAGACACACTGAAGCTTTCTTT,CASKVGGRHTEAFF,TRBJ1-1,NA,NA,TRBV6-5
TGTGCTAGTGGGTTCTCGAACACTGAAGCTTTCTTT,CASGFSNTEAFF,TRBJ1-1,once,NA,TRBV12-5
TGTGCCAGCAGTGAACAATCGGGGGGTGGGCATACGCAGTATTTT,CASSEQSGGGHTQYF,TRBJ2-3,NA,TRBD2,TRBV6-1
TGTGCCAGTCTCCCGGGACAGGGATTTTACCTCTATGGCTACACCTTC,CASLPGQGFYLYGYTF,TRBJ1-2,NA,TRBD1,TRBV19
TGTGCCAGCAGCCCCGACCCGGGAACTGAAGCTTTCTTT,CASSPDPGTEAFF,TRBJ1-1,NA,NA,TRBV7-9
TGTGCCAGCTGCCGAGCCAGTTTCCCGCGGGACACCATATATTTT,CASCRASFPRDTIYF,TRBJ1-3,NA,NA,TRBV6-2/TRBV6-3
TGTGCCAGTAGCTGGACAGGCCCGGCTTTCTTT,CASSWTGPAFF,TRBJ1-1,NA,TRBD1,TRBV19
TGCGCCAGCAGCCTGGCGGGGGGCACAGATACGCAGTATTTT,CASSLAGGTDTQYF,TRBJ2-3,NA,TRBD2,TRBV5-1
TGCGCCAGCAGCCTGGGACAGGGGCGCGACGAGCAGTACTTC,CASSLGQGRDEQYF,TRBJ2-7,few,TRBD1,TRBV5-1
TGTGCCAGCAGTGAATCGGGAGCCAAAAACATTCAGTACTTC,CASSESGAKNIQYF,TRBJ2-4,NA,NA,TRBV25-1
TGTGCCAGCAGCCCACAGGGGGGCGCTTGGGGCAATGAGCAGTTCTTC,CASSPQGGAWGNEQFF,TRBJ2-1,NA,TRBD1,TRBV5-5
TGTGCCAGCTCACTAGGACAGGGGGCTAATTCACCCCTCCACTTT,CASSLGQGANSPLHF,TRBJ1-6,NA,TRBD1,TRBV18
TGTGCCAGCTCACCAGGGGCGCGGGAGCAGTTCTTC,CASSPGAREQFF,TRBJ2-1,NA,NA,TRBV18
TGTGCCAGCAGCCCCTCCCAGAAGAACACTGAAGCTTTCTTT,CASSPSQKNTEAFF,TRBJ1-1,few,NA,TRBV3-1/TRBV3-2
TGTGCCTGGGTCGGGGAGAGCGCCGGGGAGCTGTTTTTT,CAWVGESAGELFF,TRBJ2-2,NA,NA,TRBV7-3
TGTGCCAGCTCACCATTCGGGACAGGGACGGTTTACGAGCAGTACTTC,CASSPFGTGTVYEQYF,TRBJ2-7,NA,TRBD1,TRBV18
TGTGCCAGCAGCCCGGGACAGGGGGCTTGGAATGGCTACACCTTC,CASSPGQGAWNGYTF,TRBJ1-2,NA,TRBD1,TRBV4-2
TGTGCCATCAGTGAGTCGGCCGGGGTCTATGGCTACACCTTC,CAISESAGVYGYTF,TRBJ1-2,NA,NA,TRBV10-3
TGTGCCAGCAGCCTTTGGACAGGGGGCACTGAAGCTTTCTTT,CASSLWTGGTEAFF,TRBJ1-1,NA,TRBD1,TRBV11-2
TGCAGTGCTAGTAAGACATCTCTCTACGAGCAGTACTTC,CSASKTSLYEQYF,TRBJ2-7,once,NA,TRBV20-1
TGTGCCAGCAGCCTTTCTGGAGACAGAGCTTTCTTT,CASSLSGDRAFF,TRBJ1-1,NA,NA,TRBV11-2
TGCAGCGTTGAAGATAGGAGTAAGGGGAATGAGCAGTTCTTC,CSVEDRSKGNEQFF,TRBJ2-1,NA,NA,TRBV29-1
TGTGCCAGCAGTTTCGGTTTGTCAGAGCAGTACTTC,CASSFGLSEQYF,TRBJ2-7,NA,NA,TRBV12-3/TRBV12-4
TGTGCCAGCTCCGACAGGGTGGGGGCGGAAAAACTGTTTTTT,CASSDRVGAEKLFF,TRBJ1-4,NA,TRBD1,TRBV3-1/TRBV3-2
TGCGCCAGCAGCCAAGATATCAGGGGGCTTGCCTACTTC,CASSQDIRGLAYF,TRBJ2-4,NA,TRBD1,TRBV4-3
TGTGCCAGCAGTTTCGGGACAATTAATGAAAAACTGTTTTTT,CASSFGTINEKLFF,TRBJ1-4,NA,NA,TRBV6-6
TGTGCCGTTTCTGCGCTGGGCATTGAGCAGTTCTTC,CAVSALGIEQFF,TRBJ2-1,NA,NA,TRBV10-3
TGTGCCAGCAGCTTAACGGTCCTATCAGGGGAAGCTTTCTTT,CASSLTVLSGEAFF,TRBJ1-1,NA,NA,TRBV7-2
TGTGCCAGCAGTTATTCTTCTACCACAGGCTATGGCTACACCTTC,CASSYSSTTGYGYTF,TRBJ1-2,once,NA,TRBV6-5